These 21 T cell receptor beta chains were sequenced from one sample in a study of cytomegalovirus exposure and HLA in healthy donors. Primers for the PCR totalled 60 Vbeta and 13 Jbeta. The repertoire was sequenced with immunoSEQ multiplex PCR; TCRdb's copy has only in-frame clones and lacks some. Of roughly 130,000 clones listed, 74% were seen once; the top ten hold approximately 5%. Specimen: PBMCs. The receptor set was obtained from a woman in her fifties or sixties in good health and CMV-seropositive.

The chain employs TRBV2 and TRBJ1-5, with 10 bases aligning to TRBD1. The V gene's germline CDR1 is SNHLY and CDR2 FYNNEI. This CDR3 is built from 15 residues. The V segment lost 6 bases and the J segment 1 base; nucleotides outside the gene matches: 3. CDR3 DNA sequence: TGTGCCAGCAGCCGGGACAGGGGAAGCAATCAGCCCCAGCATTTT. This translates into CASSRDRGSNQPQHF. Complete variable domain (other parts from reference TRBV2 and TRBJ1-5): EPEVTQTPSHQVTQMGQEVILRCVPISNHLYFYWYRQILGQKVEFLVSFYNNEISEKSEIFDDQFSVERPDGSNFTLKIRSTKLEDSAMYFCASSRDRGSNQPQHFGDGTRLSIL.

The chain carries TRBV30 and TRBJ1-2; the D gene is possibly TRBD1 (6 bases). Trimming shortened V by 5 bases and J by 2 bases, and 15 bases separated the two germline ends. Germline V lookup: CDR1 GTSNPN, CDR2 SVGIG (reference sequence). The CDR3 has 14 amino acids. The CDR3 loop reads CAWATRGGNYGYTF. In DNA form, the CDR3 reads TGTGCCTGGGCCACCAGGGGAGGGAACTATGGCTACACCTTC.

The chain recombines TRBV7-2 with TRBJ2-1, with D hard to call. The CDR3 spans 13 residues. Looked up from germline, CDR1 is SGHTA and CDR2 is FQGNSA. The CDR3 coding sequence is TGTGCAGACTCCGGCTGGCCCCACAATGAGCAGTTCTTC. Its translation is CADSGWPHNEQFF.

About this clone: The same CDR3 also results from other DNA sequences found in this sample. The rearrangement uses TRBV6-6 and TRBJ2-2; a possible D gene is TRBD1 (5 bases). The germline CDR1 and CDR2 sequences are MNHNY and SVGAGI (reference sequence). CDR3 length equals 13 residues. V was pared by 6 bases and J by 4 bases, with 9 bases between. The chain's CDR3 is CASSQGATGELFF. In nucleotides, the CDR3 is TGTGCCAGCAGCCAGGGTGCCACCGGGGAGCTGTTTTTT.

This clone occurred once. The J gene is TRBJ1-1, the V gene TRBV11-3, with 9 nucleotides matching TRBD1. With 1 base clipped from V and 1 base from J, the junction kept 1 base outside the gene matches. CDR1 and CDR2 (germline): SGHNT, YENEEA. CDR3 length equals 15 residues. This chain's CDR3 is CASSLAGQGNTEAFF. The CDR3 DNA sequence: TGTGCCAGCAGCTTAGCGGGACAGGGGAACACTGAAGCTTTCTTT.

The genes are TRBV7-2 and TRBJ2-1; TRBD2 is a possible D gene (5 bases). Deletions cut 5 bases from V and 9 bases from J, with 11 bases between. Looked up from germline, CDR1 is SGHTA and CDR2 is FQGNSA. The CDR3 length is 12 residues. The CDR3 here is CASSVTSREQFF. DNA for the CDR3: TGTGCCAGCAGCGTAACTAGTCGTGAGCAGTTCTTC.

This clone was found a few times. This chain connects TRBV5-6 to TRBJ2-3; no clear D gene. The length of the CDR3 is 14 residues. Germline V gene lookup returns CDR1 SGHDT and CDR2 YYEEEE. Between the trimmed V and J ends, which lost 0 bases and 2 bases, there was a span of 7 bases. Here the CDR3 DNA reads TGTGCCAGCAGCTTGGTAACAGCCACAGATACGCAGTATTTT. Protein: CASSLVTATDTQYF. Based on the CDR3 plus reference TRBV5-6 and TRBJ2-3, the full variable domain is DAGVTQSPTHLIKTRGQQVTLRCSPKSGHDTVSWYQQALGQGPQFIFQYYEEEERQRGNFPDRFSGHQFPNYSSELNVNALLLGDSALYLCASSLVTATDTQYFGPGTRLTVL.

This chain joins TRBV7-9 and TRBJ2-7, with D possibly matching TRBD2 (6 bases). The V and J ends lost 2 bases and 9 bases respectively, with 17 bases between them. This CDR3 is 14 amino acids long. Per germline, CDR1 SEHNR and CDR2 FQNEAQ (reference sequence). For the CDR3, the DNA is TGTGCCAGCAGCTTAAGGGATAGACATAGCGGGCAGTACTTC. This translates into CASSLRDRHSGQYF.

The chain employs TRBV7-2 and TRBJ1-4, with TRBD1 as a possible D gene (5 bases). Germline values: CDR1 SGHTA, CDR2 FQGNSA. The CDR3 covers 14 residues. V gave up 4 bases and J gave up 7 bases, with 13 bases separating them. The CDR3 DNA reads TGTGCCAGCAGCTCAGGGCCGGGCGGTGAAAAACTGTTTTTT. Protein sequence: CASSSGPGGEKLFF.

This chain uses TRBV30 with TRBJ2-6; a possible D gene is TRBD2 (5 bases). Germline V gene data show CDR1 as GTSNPN and CDR2 as SVGIG (reference sequence). The CDR3 runs 13 residues. Deletions cut 5 bases from V and 2 bases from J, with 7 bases between. The CDR3 DNA reads TGTGCCTGGGGGAGAGCTGGGGCCAACGTCCTGACTTTC. It specifies CAWGRAGANVLTF.

This clone has just a few counts. The DNA of the CDR3 is TGCGCCAGCGCCCGCGAACGCGGGGGGAACAATGAGCAGTTCTTC. This gives the protein CASARERGGNNEQFF. The V gene is TRBV5-1, the J gene TRBJ2-1; TRBD2 agrees at 8 bases. The CDR3 is 15 amino acids. Unmatched junction bases numbered 11, after V lost 7 bases and J lost 5 bases. Germline CDR1 SGHRS, CDR2 YFSETQ.

V usage is TRBV10-2 and J usage is TRBJ2-5, with 8 nucleotides matching TRBD2. The CDR3 consists of 13 residues. Germline CDR1 and CDR2: WSHSY and SAAADI. Trimming removed 4 bases from V and 7 bases from J; junction bases left unmatched: 5. CDR3 amino acids: CASSGRGGGTQYF. In DNA form, the CDR3 reads TGCGCCAGCAGTGGACGGGGGGGAGGGACCCAGTACTTC.

The chain links TRBV7-2 to TRBJ2-4, with no clear D. CDR1 and CDR2 from the germline V gene are SGHTA and FQGNSA. The V end was cut by 2 bases, the J end by 0 bases, with 8 bases between. The CDR3 is 15 residues long. The CDR3 here is CASSLSMVAKNIQYF. CDR3 nucleotides: TGTGCCAGCAGCTTAAGCATGGTAGCCAAAAACATTCAGTACTTC.

This chain connects TRBV10-2 to TRBJ1-5; D may be TRBD1 (5 bases). Germline values: CDR1 WSHSY, CDR2 SAAADI. This CDR3 has 15 amino acids. V shed 2 bases and J shed 5 bases, with 13 bases lying between them. Written as DNA, the CDR3 is TGCGCCAGCAGTGAGAACAGGCCCCCCGATCAGCCCCAGCATTTT. This codes for CASSENRPPDQPQHF.

CDR3 DNA sequence: TGTGCCAGCAGCTTATCCGCGGGGGGCCTCACCGGGGAGCTGTTTTTT. Translated, it gives CASSLSAGGLTGELFF. The gene calls are TRBV7-6 and TRBJ2-2; 8 bases line up with TRBD2. The CDR3 covers 16 residues. Germline loops: CDR1 SGHVS, CDR2 FNYEAQ. V trimming: 2 bases; J trimming: 4 bases; junction bases outside the gene matches: 6.

V and J are TRBV2 and TRBJ2-3, with TRBD2 matching over 8 bases. The V gene end was trimmed by 2 bases and the J gene end by 1 base; junction bases not matched to a gene: 2. This CDR3 spans 15 amino acids. Germline assignment: CDR1 SNHLY and CDR2 FYNNEI. The CDR3 here is CASSERRGGTDTQYF. Here the CDR3 DNA reads TGTGCCAGCAGTGAACGGCGGGGGGGCACAGATACGCAGTATTTT.

The chain has TRBV5-4 and TRBJ1-2; 7 nucleotides match TRBD1. After removal of 4 bases from V and 5 bases from J, the junction contained 8 bases not matched to a gene. This CDR3 is 14 amino acids long. The germline CDR1 and CDR2 sequences are SGHNT and YYREEE (reference sequence). CDR3 bases: TGTGCCAGCAGCGCACCGGGACAGAGTTATGGCTACACCTTC. Translated, it gives CASSAPGQSYGYTF.

The chain uses TRBV29-1 and TRBJ1-4; D perhaps matches TRBD1 (5 bases). Trimming removed 1 base from V and 5 bases from J, with 14 bases in between. The V gene's germline CDR1 is SQVTM and CDR2 ANQGSEA. This CDR3 comprises 15 residues. CDR3 in amino acids: CSVEGPSGLNEKLFF. The CDR3 nucleotides read TGCAGCGTTGAAGGCCCCTCAGGGCTGAATGAAAAACTGTTTTTT.

V is TRBV4-1 and J is TRBJ1-3; D not certain. Germline lookup yields CDR1 MGHRA and CDR2 YSYEKL. There are 15 residues in the CDR3. V lost 2 bases, J lost 2 bases, and 10 bases lay in between. The CDR3, as DNA: TGCGCCAGCAGCCAACTCCAGGCACCTGGAAACACCATATATTTT. This encodes CASSQLQAPGNTIYF.

The V and J genes are TRBV4-1 and TRBJ2-3; tentatively, D is TRBD2 (6 bases). The CDR3 sequence is 14 residues long. Germline V CDR1 and CDR2: MGHRA, YSYEKL. Deletions cut 4 bases from V and 4 bases from J, with 12 bases between. CDR3 nucleotides: TGCGCCAGCAGCCTCTCGCGGGGCCCAGATACGCAGTATTTT. It encodes CASSLSRGPDTQYF.

This chain uses TRBV2 with TRBJ1-1, with D possibly TRBD1 on 6 matching bases. Trimming took off 6 bases at V and 1 base at J, with 12 bases between the two ends. Looked up from germline, CDR1 is SNHLY and CDR2 is FYNNEI. This CDR3 is 14 amino acids long. DNA for the CDR3: TGTGCCAGCAGGTCTGGGACACCGAACACTGAAGCTTTCTTT. Translated, it gives CASRSGTPNTEAFF.